These 12 T cell receptor beta chains were all obtained from the same sample, sequenced in a study of cytomegalovirus exposure and HLA in healthy donors. It was with 60 Vbeta and 13 Jbeta primers that the PCR ran. Clones were sequenced by immunoSEQ multiplex PCR, and TCRdb holds only the in-frame ones, with some missing. In the table there are under 150,000 clones, around four fifths of which are singletons. Source material: PBMCs. The source is a male donor in good health and CMV-seropositive.

The rearrangement uses TRBV29-1 and TRBJ2-5, with 7 bases lining up with TRBD1. CDR1 is SQVTM and CDR2 is ANQGSEA in the germline V gene. J lost 3 bases, V lost 7 bases, and 8 bases had no gene match. This CDR3 comprises 13 residues. The CDR3 sequence: CSANRGREETQYF. The CDR3 DNA follows: TGCAGCGCAAACAGGGGTAGGGAAGAGACCCAGTACTTC.

The chain carries TRBV6-5 and TRBJ2-7, with D maybe TRBD2 (5 bases). The CDR3 length is 15 residues. Per the germline V gene, CDR1 is MNHEY and CDR2 is SVGAGI. The germline V and J ends were trimmed by 0 bases and 7 bases, with 16 bases remaining between them. This chain's CDR3 is CASSYSYDSRGEQYF. CDR3 nucleotides: TGTGCCAGCAGTTACTCTTACGACTCCCGGGGAGAGCAGTACTTC.

In this sample, this clone turned up a few times. The chain couples TRBV28 to TRBJ2-7; 9 positions agree with TRBD1. Germline CDR1 and CDR2: MDHEN and SYDVKM. The CDR3 consists of 14 residues. The V gene end was trimmed by 5 bases and the J gene end by 3 bases; junction bases not matched to a gene: 5. As DNA, the CDR3 is TGTGCCAGCAGTGACAGGACAGGGGTCTACGAGCAGTACTTC. Amino acids: CASSDRTGVYEQYF. The full variable domain, rest sourced from reference TRBV28 and TRBJ2-7, is DVKVTQSSRYLVKRTGEKVFLECVQDMDHENMFWYRQDPGLGLRLIYFSYDVKMKEKGDIPEGYSVSREKKERFSLILESASTNQTSMYLCASSDRTGVYEQYFGPGTRLTVT.

The V call is TRBV30, the J call TRBJ1-2; D is undetermined. Trimming left V 5 bases short and J 4 bases short, with 14 bases between. Germline CDR1 and CDR2: GTSNPN and SVGIG (reference sequence). The CDR3 sequence is 13 residues long. CDR3 nucleotide sequence: TGTGCCTGGGACGGAAGGAGGAGCTATGGCTACACCTTC. This translates into CAWDGRRSYGYTF.

This chain connects TRBV7-2 to TRBJ2-7, with D possibly matching TRBD2 (5 bases). Germline CDR1 SGHTA, CDR2 FQGNSA. Trimming shortened V by 5 bases and J by 1 base, and 24 bases separated the two germline ends. The CDR3 length is 18 residues. The CDR3 spells CASSGKDHFLTGSYEQYF. CDR3 nucleotide sequence: TGTGCCAGCAGCGGAAAGGATCACTTCCTAACGGGATCCTACGAGCAGTACTTC.

The V call is TRBV5-6, the J call TRBJ2-3; TRBD2 might be the D (6 bases). CDR1 is SGHDT and CDR2 is YYEEEE in the germline V gene. The V end was cut by 4 bases, the J end by 4 bases, with 16 bases between. This CDR3 comprises 15 residues. CDR3 loop: CASSIRGLPADTQYF. CDR3 sequence (DNA): TGTGCCAGCAGCATTCGTGGACTACCAGCAGATACGCAGTATTTT.

The chain has TRBV11-2 and TRBJ2-1; TRBD2 aligns across 8 bases. V shed 0 bases and J 9 bases; nucleotides not matched to a gene: 4. There are 14 residues in the CDR3. From germline, CDR1 is SGHAT and CDR2 FQNNGV. CDR3: CASSLDGRGGEQFF. DNA for the CDR3: TGTGCCAGCAGCTTAGACGGGAGGGGGGGTGAGCAGTTCTTC.

The V call is TRBV19, the J call TRBJ1-1; the D gene is possibly TRBD1 (5 bases). CDR3 length: 13 amino acids. V lost 1 base and J lost 4, with 7 bases in between. Germline loops: CDR1 LNHDA, CDR2 SQIVND (reference sequence). As DNA, the CDR3 is TGTGCCAGTAGTATAGGCGGGGCCACTGAAGCTTTCTTT. It yields the protein CASSIGGATEAFF.

The V and J genes are TRBV5-4 and TRBJ1-1, with D unclear. Trimming removed 1 base at V and 1 base at J, with 5 bases between. The CDR3 is 13 amino acids. Germline V gene sequence: CDR1 SGHNT, CDR2 YYREEE (reference sequence). The CDR3 DNA follows: TGTGCCAGCAGCTTGACACCGAACACTGAAGCTTTCTTT. Residues: CASSLTPNTEAFF. The variable domain in full, with the rest retrieved from reference TRBV5-4 and TRBJ1-1, is ETGVTQSPTHLIKTRGQQVTLRCSSQSGHNTVSWYQQALGQGPQFIFQYYREEENGRGNFPPRFSGLQFPNYSSELNVNALELDDSALYLCASSLTPNTEAFFGQGTRLTVV.

The chain employs TRBV27 and TRBJ2-1; 8 bases are shared with TRBD1. Germline CDR1 and CDR2: MNHEY and SMNVEV (reference sequence). V gave up 1 base and J gave up 5 bases; unmatched junction bases: 10. The CDR3 runs 17 residues. DNA of the CDR3: TGTGCCAGCAGTTTATGGGGTCAGGGGGCGTTCAACAATGAGCAGTTCTTC. Protein product: CASSLWGQGAFNNEQFF.

The chain couples TRBV30 to TRBJ2-2, with TRBD1 matching 7 bases. The CDR3 contains 16 residues. Trimming removed 1 base from V and 7 bases from J; junction bases left unmatched: 12. Germline assignment: CDR1 GTSNPN and CDR2 SVGIG (reference sequence). CDR3 region: CAWSGPGRQGVGELFF. CDR3 DNA: TGTGCCTGGAGTGGACCGGGCCGACAGGGAGTCGGGGAGCTGTTTTTT.

This clone was seen only a few times. This chain links TRBV6-4 with TRBJ1-1; TRBD1 matches at 10 bases. J was trimmed by 8 bases and V by 6 bases; bases with no gene match: 6. This CDR3 spans 13 amino acids. Germline lookup yields CDR1 MRHNA and CDR2 SNTAGT. The DNA of the CDR3 is TGTGCCAGCAGCCGGGACAGGGGTTCCGAAGCTTTCTTT. Protein sequence: CASSRDRGSEAFF.